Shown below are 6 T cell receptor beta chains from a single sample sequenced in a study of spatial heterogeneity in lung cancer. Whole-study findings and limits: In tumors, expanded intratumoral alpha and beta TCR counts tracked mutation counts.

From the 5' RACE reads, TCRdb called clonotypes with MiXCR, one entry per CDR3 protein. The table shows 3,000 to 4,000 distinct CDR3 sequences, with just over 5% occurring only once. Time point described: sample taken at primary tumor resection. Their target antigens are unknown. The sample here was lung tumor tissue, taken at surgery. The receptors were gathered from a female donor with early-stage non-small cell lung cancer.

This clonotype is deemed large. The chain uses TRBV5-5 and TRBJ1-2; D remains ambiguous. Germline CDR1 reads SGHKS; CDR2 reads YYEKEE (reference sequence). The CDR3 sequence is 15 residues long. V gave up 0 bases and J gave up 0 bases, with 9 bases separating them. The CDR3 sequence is CASSLDWATNYGYTF. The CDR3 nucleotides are TGTGCCAGCAGCTTGGACTGGGCCACTAACTATGGCTACACCTTC.

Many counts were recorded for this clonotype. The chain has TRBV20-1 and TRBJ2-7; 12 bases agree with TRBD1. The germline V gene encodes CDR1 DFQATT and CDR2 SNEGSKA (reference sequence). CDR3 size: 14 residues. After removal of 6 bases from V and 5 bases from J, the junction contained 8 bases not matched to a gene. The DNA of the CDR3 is TGCAGTGCCAATCAGGGACAGGGGGCCCACGAGCAGTACGTC. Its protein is CSANQGQGAHEQYV.

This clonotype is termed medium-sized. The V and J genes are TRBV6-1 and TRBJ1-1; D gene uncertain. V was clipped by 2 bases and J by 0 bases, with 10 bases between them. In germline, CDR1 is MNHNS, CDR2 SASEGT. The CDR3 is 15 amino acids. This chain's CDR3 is CASSELKHLNTEAFF. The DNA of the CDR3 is TGTGCCAGCAGTGAATTAAAACATTTGAACACTGAAGCTTTCTTT.

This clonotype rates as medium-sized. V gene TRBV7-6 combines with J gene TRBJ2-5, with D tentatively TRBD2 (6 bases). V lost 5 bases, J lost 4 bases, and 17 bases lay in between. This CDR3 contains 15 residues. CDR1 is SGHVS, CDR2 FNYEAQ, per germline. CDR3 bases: TGTGCCAGCAGCCCCCTAGCGCGGCTAGGAGAGACCCAGTACTTC. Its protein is CASSPLARLGETQYF.

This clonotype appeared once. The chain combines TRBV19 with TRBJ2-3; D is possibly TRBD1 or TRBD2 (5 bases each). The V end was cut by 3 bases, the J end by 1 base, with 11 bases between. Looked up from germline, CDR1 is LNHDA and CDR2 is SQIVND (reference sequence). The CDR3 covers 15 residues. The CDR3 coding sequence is TGTGCCAGTAGTATCCGGGACGGAGGCACAGATACGCAGTATTTT. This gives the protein CASSIRDGGTDTQYF.

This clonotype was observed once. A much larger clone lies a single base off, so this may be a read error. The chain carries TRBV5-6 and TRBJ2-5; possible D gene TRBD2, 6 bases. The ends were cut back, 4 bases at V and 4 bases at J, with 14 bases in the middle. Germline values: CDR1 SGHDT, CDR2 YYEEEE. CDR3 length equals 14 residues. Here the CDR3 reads CASSRDKGGETQYF. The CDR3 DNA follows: TGTGCCAGCAGCCGAGACAAGGGAGGAGAGACCCAGTACTTC.